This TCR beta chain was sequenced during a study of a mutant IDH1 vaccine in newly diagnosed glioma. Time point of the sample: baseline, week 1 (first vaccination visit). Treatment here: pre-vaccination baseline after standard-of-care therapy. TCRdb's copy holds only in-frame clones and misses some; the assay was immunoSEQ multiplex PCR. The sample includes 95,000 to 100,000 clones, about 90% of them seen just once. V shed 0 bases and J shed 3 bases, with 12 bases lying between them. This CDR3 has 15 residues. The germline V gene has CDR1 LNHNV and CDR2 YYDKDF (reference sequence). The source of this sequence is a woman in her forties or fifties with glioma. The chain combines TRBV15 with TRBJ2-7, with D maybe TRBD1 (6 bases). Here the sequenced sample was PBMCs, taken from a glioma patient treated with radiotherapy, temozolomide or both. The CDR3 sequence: CATSRERLGGYEQYF. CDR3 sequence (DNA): TGTGCCACCAGCAGAGAGCGGTTAGGGGGCTACGAGCAGTACTTC.